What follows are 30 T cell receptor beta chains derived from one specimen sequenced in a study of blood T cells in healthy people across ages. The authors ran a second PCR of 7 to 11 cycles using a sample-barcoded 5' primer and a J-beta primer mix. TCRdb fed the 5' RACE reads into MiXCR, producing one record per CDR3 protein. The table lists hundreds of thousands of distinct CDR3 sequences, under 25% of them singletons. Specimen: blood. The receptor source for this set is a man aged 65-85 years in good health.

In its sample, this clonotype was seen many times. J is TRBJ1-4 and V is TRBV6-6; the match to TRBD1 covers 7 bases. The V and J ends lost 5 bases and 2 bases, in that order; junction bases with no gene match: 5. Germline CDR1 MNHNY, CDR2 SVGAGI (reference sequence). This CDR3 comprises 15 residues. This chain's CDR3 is CASSDTGDTNEKLFF. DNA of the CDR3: TGTGCCAGCAGTGATACAGGGGACACTAATGAAAAACTGTTTTTT.

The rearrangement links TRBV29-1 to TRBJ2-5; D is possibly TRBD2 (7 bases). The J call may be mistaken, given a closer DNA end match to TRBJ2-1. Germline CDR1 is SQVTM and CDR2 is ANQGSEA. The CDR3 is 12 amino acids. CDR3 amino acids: CSMGRGDGEQFF. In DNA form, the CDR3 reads TGCAGCATGGGGAGGGGGGATGGTGAGCAGTTCTTC.

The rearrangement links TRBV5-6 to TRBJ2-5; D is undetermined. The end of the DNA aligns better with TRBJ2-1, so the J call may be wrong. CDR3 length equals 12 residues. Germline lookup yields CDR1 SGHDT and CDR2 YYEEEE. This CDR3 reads CASSLGVAQQFF. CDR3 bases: TGTGCCAGCAGCTTGGGGGTAGCCCAGCAGTTCTTC.

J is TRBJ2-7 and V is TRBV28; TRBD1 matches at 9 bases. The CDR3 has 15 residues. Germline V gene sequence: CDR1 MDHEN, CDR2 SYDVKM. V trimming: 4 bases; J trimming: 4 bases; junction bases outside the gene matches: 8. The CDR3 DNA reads TGTGCCAGCAGTTCGGGACACAGGGGGCCGTACGAGCAGTACTTC. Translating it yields CASSSGHRGPYEQYF.

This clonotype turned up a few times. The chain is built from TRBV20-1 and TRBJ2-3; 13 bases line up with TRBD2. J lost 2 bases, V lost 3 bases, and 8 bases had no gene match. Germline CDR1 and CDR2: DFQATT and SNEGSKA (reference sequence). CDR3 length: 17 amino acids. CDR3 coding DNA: TGCAGTGCTAGGCCCCTTGGACTAGCGGGAGACACAGATACGCAGTATTTT. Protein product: CSARPLGLAGDTDTQYF.

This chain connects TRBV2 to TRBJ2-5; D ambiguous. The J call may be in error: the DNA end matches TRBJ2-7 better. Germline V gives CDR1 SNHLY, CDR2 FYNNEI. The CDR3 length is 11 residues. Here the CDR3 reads CASSEAREQYF. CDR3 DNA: TGTGCCAGCAGTGAAGCCCGCGAGCAGTACTTC.

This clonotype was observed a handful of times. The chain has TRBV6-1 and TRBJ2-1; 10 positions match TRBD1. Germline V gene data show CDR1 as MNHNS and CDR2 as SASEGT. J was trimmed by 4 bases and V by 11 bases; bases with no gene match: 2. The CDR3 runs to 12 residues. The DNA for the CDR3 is TGTGCCTTGGACAGGGGGTACAATGAGCAGTTCTTC. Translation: CALDRGYNEQFF.

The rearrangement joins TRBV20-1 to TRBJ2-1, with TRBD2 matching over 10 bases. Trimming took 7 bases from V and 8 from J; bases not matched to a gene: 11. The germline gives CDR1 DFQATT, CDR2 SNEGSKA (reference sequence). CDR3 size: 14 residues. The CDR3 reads CSVSASGRVYEQFF. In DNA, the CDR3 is TGCAGTGTTTCCGCTAGCGGGAGAGTCTATGAGCAGTTCTTC.

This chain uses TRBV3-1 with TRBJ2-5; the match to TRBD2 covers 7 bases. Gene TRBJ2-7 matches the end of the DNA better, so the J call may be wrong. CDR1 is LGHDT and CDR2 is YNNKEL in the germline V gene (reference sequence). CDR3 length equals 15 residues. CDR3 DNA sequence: TGTGCCAGCAGCCAAGAGTGGCGGGGGTCCTACGAGCAGTACTTC. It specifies CASSQEWRGSYEQYF.

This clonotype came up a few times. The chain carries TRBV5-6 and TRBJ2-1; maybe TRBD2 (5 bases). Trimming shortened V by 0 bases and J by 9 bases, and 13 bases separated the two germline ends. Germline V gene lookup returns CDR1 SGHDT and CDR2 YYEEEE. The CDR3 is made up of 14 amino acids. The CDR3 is CASSLAHTGSEQFF. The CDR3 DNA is TGTGCCAGCAGCTTGGCTCATACTGGGAGTGAGCAGTTCTTC.

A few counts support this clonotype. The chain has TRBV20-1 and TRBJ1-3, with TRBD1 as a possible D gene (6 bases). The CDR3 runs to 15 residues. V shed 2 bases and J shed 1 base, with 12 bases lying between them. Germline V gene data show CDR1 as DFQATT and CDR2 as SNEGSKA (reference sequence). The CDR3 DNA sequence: TGCAGTGCTAGACCCAGGGGAACTTCTGGAAACACCATATATTTT. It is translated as CSARPRGTSGNTIYF.

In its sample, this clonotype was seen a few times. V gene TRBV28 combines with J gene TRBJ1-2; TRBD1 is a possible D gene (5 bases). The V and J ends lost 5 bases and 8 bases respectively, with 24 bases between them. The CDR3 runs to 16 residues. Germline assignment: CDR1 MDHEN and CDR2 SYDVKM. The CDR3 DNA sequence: TGTGCCAGCAGTGGCCTAGGTGACAGTCCCCCGGGGGGCTACACCTTC. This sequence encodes CASSGLGDSPPGGYTF.

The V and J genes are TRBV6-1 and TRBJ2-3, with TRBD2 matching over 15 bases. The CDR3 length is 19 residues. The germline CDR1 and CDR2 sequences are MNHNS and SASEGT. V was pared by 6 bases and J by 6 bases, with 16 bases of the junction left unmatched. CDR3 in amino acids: CASSPRGLAGGGQTDTQYF. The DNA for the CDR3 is TGTGCCAGCAGCCCCCGAGGACTAGCGGGAGGGGGTCAAACGGATACGCAGTATTTT.

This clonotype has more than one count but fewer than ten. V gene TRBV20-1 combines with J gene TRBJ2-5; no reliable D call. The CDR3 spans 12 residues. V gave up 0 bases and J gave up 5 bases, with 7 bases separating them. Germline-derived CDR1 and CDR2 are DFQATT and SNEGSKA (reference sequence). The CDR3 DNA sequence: TGCAGTGCTAGAGATGAGCTTGAGACCCAGTACTTC. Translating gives CSARDELETQYF.

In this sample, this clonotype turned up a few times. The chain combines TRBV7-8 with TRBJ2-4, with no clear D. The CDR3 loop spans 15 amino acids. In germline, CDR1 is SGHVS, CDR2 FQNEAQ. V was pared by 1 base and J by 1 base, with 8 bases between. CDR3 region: CASSLEGSAKNIQYF. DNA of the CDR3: TGTGCCAGCAGCTTAGAAGGGTCCGCCAAAAACATTCAGTACTTC.

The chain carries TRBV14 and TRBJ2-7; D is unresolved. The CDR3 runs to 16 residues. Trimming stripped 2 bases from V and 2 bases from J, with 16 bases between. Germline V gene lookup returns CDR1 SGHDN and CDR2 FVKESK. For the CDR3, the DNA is TGTGCCAGCAGCCAACTACCGGCGCGAGCACCCTACGAGCAGTACTTC. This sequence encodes CASSQLPARAPYEQYF.

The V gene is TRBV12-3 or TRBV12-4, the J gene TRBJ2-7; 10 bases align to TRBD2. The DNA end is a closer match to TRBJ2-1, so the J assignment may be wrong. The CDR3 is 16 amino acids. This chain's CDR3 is CATRPPAGGFGNEQFF. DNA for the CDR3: TGTGCCACCCGCCCACCAGCGGGAGGGTTTGGAAATGAGCAGTTCTTC.

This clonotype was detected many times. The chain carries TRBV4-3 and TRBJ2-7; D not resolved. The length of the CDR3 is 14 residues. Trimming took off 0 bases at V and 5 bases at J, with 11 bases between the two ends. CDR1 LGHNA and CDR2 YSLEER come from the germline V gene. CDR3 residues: CASSQDTQKHEQYF. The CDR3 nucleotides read TGCGCCAGCAGCCAAGATACCCAGAAACACGAGCAGTACTTC.

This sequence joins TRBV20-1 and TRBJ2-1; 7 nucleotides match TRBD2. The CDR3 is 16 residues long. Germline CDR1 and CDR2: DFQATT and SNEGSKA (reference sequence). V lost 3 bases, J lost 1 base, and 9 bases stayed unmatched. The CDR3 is CSASPRAGVSYNEQFF. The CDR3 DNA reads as TGCAGTGCTAGCCCCCGGGCGGGAGTATCCTACAATGAGCAGTTCTTC.

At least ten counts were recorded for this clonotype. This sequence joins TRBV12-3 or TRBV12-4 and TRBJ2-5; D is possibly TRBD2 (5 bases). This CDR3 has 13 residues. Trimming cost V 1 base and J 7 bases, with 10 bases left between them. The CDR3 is CASSLGGLGTQYF. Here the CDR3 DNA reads TGTGCCAGCAGTTTAGGAGGGTTGGGGACCCAGTACTTC.

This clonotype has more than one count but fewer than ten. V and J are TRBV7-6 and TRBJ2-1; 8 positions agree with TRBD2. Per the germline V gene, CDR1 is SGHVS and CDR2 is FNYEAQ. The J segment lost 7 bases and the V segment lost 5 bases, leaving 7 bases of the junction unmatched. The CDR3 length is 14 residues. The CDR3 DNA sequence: TGTGCCAGCAGCACCCCCGGGACTAGAAATGAGCAGTTCTTC. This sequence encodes CASSTPGTRNEQFF.

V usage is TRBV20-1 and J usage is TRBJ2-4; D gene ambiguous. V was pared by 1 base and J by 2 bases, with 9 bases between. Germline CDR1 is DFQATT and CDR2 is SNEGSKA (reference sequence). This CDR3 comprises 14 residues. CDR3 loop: CSARGGETKNIQYF. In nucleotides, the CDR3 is TGCAGTGCTAGAGGTGGTGAAACCAAAAACATTCAGTACTTC.

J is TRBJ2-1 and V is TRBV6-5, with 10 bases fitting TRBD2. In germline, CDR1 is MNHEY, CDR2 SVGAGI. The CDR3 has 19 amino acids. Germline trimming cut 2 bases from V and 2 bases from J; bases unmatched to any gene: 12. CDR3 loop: CASSYPRTSGPSPYNEQFF. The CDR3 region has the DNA TGTGCCAGCAGTTACCCCAGGACTAGCGGCCCATCGCCCTACAATGAGCAGTTCTTC.

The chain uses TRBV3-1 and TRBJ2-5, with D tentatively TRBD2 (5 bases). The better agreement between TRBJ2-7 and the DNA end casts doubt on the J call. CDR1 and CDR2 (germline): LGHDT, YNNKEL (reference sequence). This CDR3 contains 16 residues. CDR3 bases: TGTGCCAGCAGCCAAGGTACGACGCGAGAACGGGGCGAGCAGTACTTC. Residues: CASSQGTTRERGEQYF.

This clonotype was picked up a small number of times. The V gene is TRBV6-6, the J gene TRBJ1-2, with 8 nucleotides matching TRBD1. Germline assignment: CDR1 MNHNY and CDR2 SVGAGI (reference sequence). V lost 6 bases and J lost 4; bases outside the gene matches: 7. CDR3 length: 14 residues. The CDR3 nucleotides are TGTGCCAGCAGACAGGGGGTCGCGATCTATGGCTACACCTTC. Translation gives CASRQGVAIYGYTF.

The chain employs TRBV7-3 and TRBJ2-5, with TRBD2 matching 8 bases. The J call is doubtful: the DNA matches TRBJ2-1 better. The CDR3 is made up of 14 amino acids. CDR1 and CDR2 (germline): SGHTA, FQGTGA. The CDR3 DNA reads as TGTGCCAGCGGAATTAGCGGGGATTACAATGAGCAGTTCTTC. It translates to CASGISGDYNEQFF.

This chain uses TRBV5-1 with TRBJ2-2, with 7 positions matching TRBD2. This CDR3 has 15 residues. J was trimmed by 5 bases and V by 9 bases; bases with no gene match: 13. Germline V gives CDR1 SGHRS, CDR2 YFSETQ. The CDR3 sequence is CATHSGAGETGELFF. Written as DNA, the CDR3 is TGCGCCACCCACTCCGGGGCGGGAGAGACCGGGGAGCTGTTTTTT.

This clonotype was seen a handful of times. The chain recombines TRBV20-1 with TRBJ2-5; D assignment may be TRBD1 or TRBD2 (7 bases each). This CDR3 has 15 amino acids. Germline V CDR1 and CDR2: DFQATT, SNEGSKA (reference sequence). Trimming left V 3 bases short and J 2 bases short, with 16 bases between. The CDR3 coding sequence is TGCAGTGCTAGTCCAGGCAGGGGGGGACAAGAGACCCAGTACTTC. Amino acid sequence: CSASPGRGGQETQYF.

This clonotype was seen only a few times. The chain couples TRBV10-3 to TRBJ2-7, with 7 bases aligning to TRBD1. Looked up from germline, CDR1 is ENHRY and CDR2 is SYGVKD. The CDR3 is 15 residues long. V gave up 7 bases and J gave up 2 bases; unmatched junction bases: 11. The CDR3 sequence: CAIKDTGTVTYEQYF. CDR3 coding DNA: TGTGCCATCAAGGACACCGGGACAGTTACCTACGAGCAGTACTTC.

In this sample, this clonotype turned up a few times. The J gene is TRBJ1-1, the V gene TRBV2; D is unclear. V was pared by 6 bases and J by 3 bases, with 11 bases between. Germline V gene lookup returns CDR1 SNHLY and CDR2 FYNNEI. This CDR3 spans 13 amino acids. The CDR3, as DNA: TGTGCCAGCAGGGCTCGTCGGGACACTGAAGCTTTCTTT. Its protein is CASRARRDTEAFF.